The rows below give T cell receptor beta chains drawn from one sample of a study of Ad26.COV2.S vaccination and SARS-CoV-2 variants. Libraries were prepared by immunoSEQ multiplex PCR; TCRdb keeps only in-frame clonotypes and omits some of them. This sample has 240,000 or so clones, with 88% found just once. The material was peripheral blood, obtained in a trial of Ad26.COV2.S vaccine versus placebo. The receptors derive from a person between 18 and 59 years old who received the Ad26.COV2.S COVID-19 vaccine or a placebo. CDR3s include the opening cysteine and the closing phenylalanine or tryptophan. Fields, in order: J gene, clone size, V gene, D gene, CDR3 protein, CDR3 DNA. A D gene is named only where the DNA matches it firmly. Size tells how often a clone was seen (once, few, many) or the class of an expanded clone, and some rows leave it out.

TRBJ2-5,NA,TRBV5-1,NA,CASSLEPEETQYF,TGCGCCAGCAGCTTGGAACCAGAAGAGACCCAGTACTTC
TRBJ1-2,NA,TRBV4-3,NA,CASSQDQGDSDNYGYTF,TGCGCCAGCAGCCAAGATCAGGGAGACAGCGACAACTATGGCTACACCTTC
TRBJ1-2,NA,TRBV2,NA,CASRAPDRRAVTGYTF,TGTGCCAGCAGGGCCCCCGACCGAAGGGCCGTTACTGGCTACACCTTC
TRBJ2-7,NA,TRBV9,TRBD2,CASSVGLAGPHEQYF,TGTGCCAGCAGCGTCGGCCTAGCGGGACCCCACGAGCAGTACTTC
TRBJ2-1,NA,TRBV19,TRBD2,CASSAAASGRARNEQFF,TGTGCCAGTAGTGCGGCGGCTAGCGGGAGGGCAAGGAATGAGCAGTTCTTC
TRBJ2-4,NA,TRBV6-5,NA,CASIMDRSDHIQYF,TGTGCCAGCATTATGGACAGATCAGATCACATTCAGTACTTC
TRBJ1-2,NA,TRBV19,NA,CASSIGTVGYTF,TGTGCCAGTAGTATTGGGACGGTTGGCTACACCTTC
TRBJ1-2,NA,TRBV28,NA,CASSLQAPYGYTF,TGTGCCAGCAGTTTACAGGCGCCCTATGGCTACACCTTC
TRBJ1-6,NA,TRBV7-8,NA,CASSLFGSSYNSPLHF,TGTGCCAGCAGCTTATTTGGGAGCTCCTATAATTCACCCCTCCACTTT
TRBJ1-1,NA,TRBV5-1,NA,CASTEGLNTEAFF,TGCGCCAGCACAGAGGGTTTGAACACTGAAGCTTTCTTT
TRBJ2-7,NA,TRBV25-1,TRBD2,CASSPRLAGASYEQYF,TGTGCCAGCAGTCCTCGACTAGCGGGAGCCTCCTACGAGCAGTACTTC
TRBJ2-1,NA,TRBV5-6,NA,CASRASVGSYNEQFF,TGTGCCAGCAGGGCTAGCGTCGGCTCCTACAATGAGCAGTTCTTC
TRBJ2-2,NA,TRBV4-3,NA,CASSQEGRGTGELFF,TGCGCCAGCAGCCAAGAGGGAAGGGGAACCGGGGAGCTGTTTTTT
TRBJ1-1,once,TRBV27,NA,CASSNAGPNTEAFF,TGTGCCAGCAGTAACGCAGGGCCGAACACTGAAGCTTTCTTT
TRBJ1-6,NA,TRBV6-4,TRBD1,CASSATGDNSPLHF,TGTGCCAGCAGTGCGACAGGGGATAATTCACCCCTCCACTTT
TRBJ1-2,NA,TRBV19,NA,CASSPTPDGHRTF,TGTGCCAGTAGCCCAACCCCGGACGGACATAGAACCTTC
TRBJ1-2,NA,TRBV6-4,NA,CASSDSYDSYGYTF,TGTGCCAGCAGTGACTCCTACGACTCTTATGGCTACACCTTC
TRBJ1-3,once,TRBV28,NA,CASSLGMRQNYSGNTIYF,TGTGCCAGCAGTTTAGGGATGAGGCAGAACTACTCTGGAAACACCATATATTTT
TRBJ2-1,NA,TRBV3-1/TRBV3-2,TRBD2,CASSQQLAGGSSYNEQFF,TGTGCCAGCAGCCAGCAACTAGCGGGGGGTAGCTCCTACAATGAGCAGTTCTTC
TRBJ2-1,NA,TRBV10-2,TRBD1,CASSESTGGLEQFF,TGCGCCAGCAGTGAGTCGACAGGGGGGCTTGAGCAGTTCTTC
TRBJ1-5,NA,TRBV5-6,TRBD1,CASSSGQGRNQPQHF,TGTGCCAGCAGCTCGGGACAGGGCCGCAATCAGCCCCAGCATTTT
TRBJ2-5,NA,TRBV28,NA,CASSPPTHSARETQYF,TGTGCCAGCAGTCCACCGACCCATAGCGCGAGGGAGACCCAGTACTTC
TRBJ2-2,NA,TRBV30,NA,CASITGGAGTGELFF,TGTGCCTCGATCACCGGCGGGGCTGGCACCGGGGAGCTGTTTTTT
TRBJ1-6,NA,TRBV2,NA,CASKSDTSPLHF,TGTGCCAGCAAGAGTGACACTTCACCCCTCCACTTT
TRBJ2-1,NA,TRBV12-3/TRBV12-4,NA,CASSLAGEQFF,TGTGCCAGCAGTTTAGCGGGTGAGCAGTTCTTC
TRBJ1-5,NA,TRBV24-1,NA,CATSASAPGQPQHF,TGTGCCACCAGTGCCTCCGCCCCCGGGCAGCCCCAGCATTTT
TRBJ1-1,NA,TRBV7-2,NA,CASRGNTEAFF,TGTGCCAGCAGGGGGAACACTGAAGCTTTCTTT
TRBJ1-1,NA,TRBV19,NA,CASRLTVHNTEAFF,TGTGCCAGTAGGTTGACAGTTCATAACACTGAAGCTTTCTTT